This T cell receptor beta chain was documented in a study of esophageal squamous cell carcinoma under preoperative chemotherapy. TCRdb re-derived calls from the PCR reads in MiXCR, one entry per CDR3 protein. The sample carries approximately 19,000 distinct CDR3 sequences, 40% to 55% recorded once. Time point defined: after preoperative PTX-NDP chemotherapy. The TCR sequence derives from a human donor with esophageal squamous cell carcinoma. The donor label of this sample is uncertain. The sample here was taken from a patient given preoperative chemotherapy.

CDR3 sequence (DNA): TGTGCCAGCAGCTGGACCGGGTTAAATGAGCAGTTCTTC. Translating it yields CASSWTGLNEQFF. V and J are TRBV7-8 and TRBJ2-1; D is undetermined. The V gene's germline CDR1 is SGHVS and CDR2 FQNEAQ. This CDR3 is 13 amino acids long. V lost 4 bases and J lost 7, with 11 bases in between.